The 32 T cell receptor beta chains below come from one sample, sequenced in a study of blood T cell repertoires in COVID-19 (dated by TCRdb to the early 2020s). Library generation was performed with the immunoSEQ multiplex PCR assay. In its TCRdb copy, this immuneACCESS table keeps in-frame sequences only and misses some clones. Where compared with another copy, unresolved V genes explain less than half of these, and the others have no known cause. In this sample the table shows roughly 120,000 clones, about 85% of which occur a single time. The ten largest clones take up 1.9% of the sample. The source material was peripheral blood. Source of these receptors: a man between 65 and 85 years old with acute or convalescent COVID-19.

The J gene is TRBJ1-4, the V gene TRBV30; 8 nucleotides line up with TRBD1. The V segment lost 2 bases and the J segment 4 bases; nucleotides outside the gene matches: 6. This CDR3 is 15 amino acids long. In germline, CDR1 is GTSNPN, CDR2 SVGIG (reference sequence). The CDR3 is CAWSFDRGGNEKLFF. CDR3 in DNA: TGTGCCTGGAGTTTTGACAGGGGCGGTAATGAAAAACTGTTTTTT. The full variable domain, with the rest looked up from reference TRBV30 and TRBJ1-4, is SQTIHQWPATLVQPVGSPLSLECTVEGTSNPNLYWYRQAAGRGLQLLFYSVGIGQISSEVPQNLSASRPQDRQFILSSKKLLLSDSGFYLCAWSFDRGGNEKLFFGSGTQLSVL.

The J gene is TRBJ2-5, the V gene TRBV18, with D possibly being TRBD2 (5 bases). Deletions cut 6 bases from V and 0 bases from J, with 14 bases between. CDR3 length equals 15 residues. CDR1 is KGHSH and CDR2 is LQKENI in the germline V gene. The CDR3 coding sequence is TGTGCCAGCTCCCCAAACTCGGGGTACCAAGAGACCCAGTACTTC. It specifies CASSPNSGYQETQYF.

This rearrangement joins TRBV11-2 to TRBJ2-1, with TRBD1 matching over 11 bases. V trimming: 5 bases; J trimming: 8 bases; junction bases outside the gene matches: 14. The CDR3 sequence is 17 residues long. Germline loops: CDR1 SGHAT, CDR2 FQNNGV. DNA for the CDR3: TGTGCCAGCAGCGGGTGGACAGGGACAGGGGGTTCGTATGAGCAGTTCTTC. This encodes CASSGWTGTGGSYEQFF.

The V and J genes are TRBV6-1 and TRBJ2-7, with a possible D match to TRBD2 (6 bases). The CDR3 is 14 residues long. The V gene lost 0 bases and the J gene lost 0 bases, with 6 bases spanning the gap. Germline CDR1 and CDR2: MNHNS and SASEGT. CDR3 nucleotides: TGTGCCAGCAGTGAAGCGGGGGGCTCCTACGAGCAGTACTTC. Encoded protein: CASSEAGGSYEQYF.

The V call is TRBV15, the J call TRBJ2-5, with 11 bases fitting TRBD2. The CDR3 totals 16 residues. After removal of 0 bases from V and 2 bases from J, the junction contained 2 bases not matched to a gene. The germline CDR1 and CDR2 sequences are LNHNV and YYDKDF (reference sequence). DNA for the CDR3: TGTGCCACCAGCAGAGATCCTAGCGGGGGGCAAGAGACCCAGTACTTC. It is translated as CATSRDPSGGQETQYF.

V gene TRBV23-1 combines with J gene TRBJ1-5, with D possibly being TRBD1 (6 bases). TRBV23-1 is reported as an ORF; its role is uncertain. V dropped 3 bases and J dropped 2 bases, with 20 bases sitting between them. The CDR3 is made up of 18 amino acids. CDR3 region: CASSQGEGGYGGNQPQHF. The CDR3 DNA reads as TGCGCCAGCAGTCAGGGGGAGGGGGGTTACGGAGGCAATCAGCCCCAGCATTTT.

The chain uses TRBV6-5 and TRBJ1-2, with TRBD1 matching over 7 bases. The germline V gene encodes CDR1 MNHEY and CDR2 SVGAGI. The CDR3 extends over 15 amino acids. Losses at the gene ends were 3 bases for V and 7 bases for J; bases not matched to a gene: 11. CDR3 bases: TGTGCCAGCAGTTATTCCGACAGGGCCCCGGGTGGCTACACCTTC. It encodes CASSYSDRAPGGYTF.

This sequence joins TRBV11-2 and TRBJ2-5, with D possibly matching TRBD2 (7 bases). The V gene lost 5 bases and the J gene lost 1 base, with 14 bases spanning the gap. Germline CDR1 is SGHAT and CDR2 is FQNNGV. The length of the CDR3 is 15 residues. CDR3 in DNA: TGTGCCAGCAGCCTCGGGGGGCCGATCCAAGAGACCCAGTACTTC. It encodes CASSLGGPIQETQYF. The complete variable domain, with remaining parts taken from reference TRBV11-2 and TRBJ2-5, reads EAGVAQSPRYKIIEKRQSVAFWCNPISGHATLYWYQQILGQGPKLLIQFQNNGVVDDSQLPKDRFSAERLKGVDSTLKIQPAKLEDSAVYLCASSLGGPIQETQYFGPGTRLLVL.

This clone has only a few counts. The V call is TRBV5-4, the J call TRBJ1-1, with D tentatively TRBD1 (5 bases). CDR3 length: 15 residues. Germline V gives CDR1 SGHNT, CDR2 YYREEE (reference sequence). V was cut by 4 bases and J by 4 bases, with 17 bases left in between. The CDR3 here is CASSASLAGRTEAFF. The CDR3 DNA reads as TGTGCCAGCAGCGCGTCTTTGGCGGGGCGCACTGAAGCTTTCTTT.

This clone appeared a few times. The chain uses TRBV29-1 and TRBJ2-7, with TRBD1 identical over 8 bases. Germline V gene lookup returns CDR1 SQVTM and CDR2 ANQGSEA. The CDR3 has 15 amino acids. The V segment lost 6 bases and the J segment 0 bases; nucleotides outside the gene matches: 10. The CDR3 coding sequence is TGCAGCGTCACCCTTCGGACAGGGAGCTCCTACGAGCAGTACTTC. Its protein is CSVTLRTGSSYEQYF.

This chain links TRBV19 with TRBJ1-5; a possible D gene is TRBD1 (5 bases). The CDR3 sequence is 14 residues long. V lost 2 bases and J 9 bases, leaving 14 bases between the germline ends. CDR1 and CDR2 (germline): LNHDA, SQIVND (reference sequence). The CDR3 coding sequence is TGTGCCAGTAGTATAAGCCAGGGAGGAGGGCCCCAGCATTTT. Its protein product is CASSISQGGGPQHF.

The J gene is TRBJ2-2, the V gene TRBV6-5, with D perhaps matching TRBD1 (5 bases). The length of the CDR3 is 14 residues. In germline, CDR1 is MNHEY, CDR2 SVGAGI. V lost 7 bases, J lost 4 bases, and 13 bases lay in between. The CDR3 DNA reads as TGTGCCAGCATCCTACAGGAACTCACCGGGGAGCTGTTTTTT. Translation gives CASILQELTGELFF.

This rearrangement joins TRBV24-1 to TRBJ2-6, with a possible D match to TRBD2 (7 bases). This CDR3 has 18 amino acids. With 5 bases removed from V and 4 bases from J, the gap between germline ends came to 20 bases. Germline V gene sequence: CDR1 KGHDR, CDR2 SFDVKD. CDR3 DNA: TGTGCCACCAGTGGTCAGGGGTCGGGAGGTTTCGGGGCCAACGTCCTGACTTTC. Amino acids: CATSGQGSGGFGANVLTF.

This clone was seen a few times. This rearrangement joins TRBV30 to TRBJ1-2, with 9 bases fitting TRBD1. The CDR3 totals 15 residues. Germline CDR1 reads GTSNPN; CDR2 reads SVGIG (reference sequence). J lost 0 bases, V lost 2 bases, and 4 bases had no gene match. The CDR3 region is CAWSRGTGSNYGYTF. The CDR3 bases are TGTGCCTGGAGTAGGGGGACAGGGTCTAACTATGGCTACACCTTC.

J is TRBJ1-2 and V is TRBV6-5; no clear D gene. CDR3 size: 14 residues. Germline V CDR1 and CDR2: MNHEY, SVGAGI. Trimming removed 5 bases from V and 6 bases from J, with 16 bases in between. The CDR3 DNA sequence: TGTGCCAGCAGTCCCGATCCCTCTAGGAATGGCTACACCTTC. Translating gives CASSPDPSRNGYTF.

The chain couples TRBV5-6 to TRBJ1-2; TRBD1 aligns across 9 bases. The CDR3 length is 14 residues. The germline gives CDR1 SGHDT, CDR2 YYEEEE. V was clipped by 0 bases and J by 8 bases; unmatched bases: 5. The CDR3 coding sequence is TGTGCCAGCAGCTTGGGGAGGACAGGGGTCGGCTACACCTTC. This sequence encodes CASSLGRTGVGYTF. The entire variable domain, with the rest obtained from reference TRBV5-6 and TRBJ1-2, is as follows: DAGVTQSPTHLIKTRGQQVTLRCSPKSGHDTVSWYQQALGQGPQFIFQYYEEEERQRGNFPDRFSGHQFPNYSSELNVNALLLGDSALYLCASSLGRTGVGYTFGSGTRLTVV.

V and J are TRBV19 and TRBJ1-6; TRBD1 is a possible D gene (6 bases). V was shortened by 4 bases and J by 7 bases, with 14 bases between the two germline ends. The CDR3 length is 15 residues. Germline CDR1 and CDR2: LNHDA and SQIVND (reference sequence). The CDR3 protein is CASSSRQVGNSPLHF. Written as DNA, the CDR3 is TGTGCCAGTAGTAGTCGACAGGTGGGGAATTCACCCCTCCACTTT.

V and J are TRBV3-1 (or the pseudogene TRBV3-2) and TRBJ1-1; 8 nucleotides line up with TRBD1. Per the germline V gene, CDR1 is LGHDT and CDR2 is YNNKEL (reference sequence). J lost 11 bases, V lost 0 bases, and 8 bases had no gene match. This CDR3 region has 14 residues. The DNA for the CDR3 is TGTGCCAGCAGCCAAGATCCCCAGGGGGCCGGGGCTTTCTTT. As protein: CASSQDPQGAGAFF.

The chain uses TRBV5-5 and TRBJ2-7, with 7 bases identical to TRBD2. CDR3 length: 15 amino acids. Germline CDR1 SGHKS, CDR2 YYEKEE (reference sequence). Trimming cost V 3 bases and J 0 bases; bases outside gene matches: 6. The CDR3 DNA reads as TGTGCCAGCAGCTGGGGGGGTATCGGCTCCTACGAGCAGTACTTC. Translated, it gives CASSWGGIGSYEQYF.

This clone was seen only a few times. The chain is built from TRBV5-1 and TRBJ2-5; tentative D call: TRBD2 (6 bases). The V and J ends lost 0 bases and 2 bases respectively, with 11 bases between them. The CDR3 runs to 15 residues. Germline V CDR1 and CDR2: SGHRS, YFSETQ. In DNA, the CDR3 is TGCGCCAGCAGCTTGGCCACGACTAGGCAAGAGACCCAGTACTTC. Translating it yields CASSLATTRQETQYF. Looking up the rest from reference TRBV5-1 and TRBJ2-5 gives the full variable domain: KAGVTQTPRYLIKTRGQQVTLSCSPISGHRSVSWYQQTPGQGLQFLFEYFSETQRNKGNFPGRFSGRQFSNSRSEMNVSTLELGDSALYLCASSLATTRQETQYFGPGTRLLVL.

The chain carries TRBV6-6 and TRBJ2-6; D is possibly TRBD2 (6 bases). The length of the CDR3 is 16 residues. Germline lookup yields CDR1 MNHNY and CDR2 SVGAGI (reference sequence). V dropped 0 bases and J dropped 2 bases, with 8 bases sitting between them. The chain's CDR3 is CASSYSTGAGANVLTF. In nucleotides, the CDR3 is TGTGCCAGCAGTTACTCGACGGGGGCTGGGGCCAACGTCCTGACTTTC.

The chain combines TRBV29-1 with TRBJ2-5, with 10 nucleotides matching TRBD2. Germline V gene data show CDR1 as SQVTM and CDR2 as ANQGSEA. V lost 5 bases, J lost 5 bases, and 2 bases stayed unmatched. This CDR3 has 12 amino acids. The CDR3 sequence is CSVSGGAETQYF. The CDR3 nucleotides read TGCAGCGTTAGCGGGGGGGCGGAGACCCAGTACTTC.

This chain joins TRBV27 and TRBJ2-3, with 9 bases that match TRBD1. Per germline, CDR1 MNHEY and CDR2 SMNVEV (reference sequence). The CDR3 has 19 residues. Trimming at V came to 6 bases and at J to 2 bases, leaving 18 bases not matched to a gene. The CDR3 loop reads CASSRSGYRGQGPTDTQYF. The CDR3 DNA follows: TGTGCCAGCAGCCGATCTGGTTATCGGGGACAGGGTCCCACAGATACGCAGTATTTT.

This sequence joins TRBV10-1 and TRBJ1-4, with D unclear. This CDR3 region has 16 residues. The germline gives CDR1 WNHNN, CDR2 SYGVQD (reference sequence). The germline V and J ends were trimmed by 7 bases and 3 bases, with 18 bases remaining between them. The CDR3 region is CASTMGPRGANEKLFF. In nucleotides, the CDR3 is TGCGCCAGCACTATGGGCCCTCGCGGGGCTAATGAAAAACTGTTTTTT.

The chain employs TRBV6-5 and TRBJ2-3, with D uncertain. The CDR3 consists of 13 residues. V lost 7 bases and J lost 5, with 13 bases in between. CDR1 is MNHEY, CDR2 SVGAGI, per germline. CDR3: CASTQRLGDTQYF. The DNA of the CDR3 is TGTGCCAGCACTCAGAGGCTAGGAGATACGCAGTATTTT.

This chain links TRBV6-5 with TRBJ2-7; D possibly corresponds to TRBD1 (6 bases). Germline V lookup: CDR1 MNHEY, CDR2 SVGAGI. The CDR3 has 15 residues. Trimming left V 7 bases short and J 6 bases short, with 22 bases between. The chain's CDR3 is CASTPPTGWAGEQYF. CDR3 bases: TGTGCCAGCACCCCGCCCACAGGGTGGGCCGGCGAGCAGTACTTC.

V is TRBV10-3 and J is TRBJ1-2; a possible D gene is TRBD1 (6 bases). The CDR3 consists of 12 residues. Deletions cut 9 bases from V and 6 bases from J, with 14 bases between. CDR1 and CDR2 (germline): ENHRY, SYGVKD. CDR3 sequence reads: CAMAGTRNGYTF. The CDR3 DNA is TGTGCCATGGCCGGGACAAGAAATGGCTACACCTTC.

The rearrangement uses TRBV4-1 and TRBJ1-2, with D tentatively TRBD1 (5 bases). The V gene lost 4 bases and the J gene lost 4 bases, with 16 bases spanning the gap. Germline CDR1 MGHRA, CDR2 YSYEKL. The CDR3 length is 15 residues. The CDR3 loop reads CASSPAGGGFYGYTF. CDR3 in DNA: TGCGCCAGCAGCCCAGCCGGGGGTGGTTTCTATGGCTACACCTTC.

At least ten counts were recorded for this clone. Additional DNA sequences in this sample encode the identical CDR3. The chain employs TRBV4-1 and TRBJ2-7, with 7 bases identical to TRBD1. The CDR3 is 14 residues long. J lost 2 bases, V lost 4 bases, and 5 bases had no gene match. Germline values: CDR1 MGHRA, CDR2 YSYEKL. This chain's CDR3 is CASSLRDRAYEQYF. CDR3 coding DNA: TGCGCCAGCAGCCTTCGGGACAGAGCCTACGAGCAGTACTTC.

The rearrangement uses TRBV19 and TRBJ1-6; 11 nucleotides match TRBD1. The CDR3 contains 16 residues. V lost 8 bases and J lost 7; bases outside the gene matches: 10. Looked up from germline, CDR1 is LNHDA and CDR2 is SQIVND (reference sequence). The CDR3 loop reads CASAFGQGARNSPLHF. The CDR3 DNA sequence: TGTGCCAGTGCATTCGGACAGGGGGCGAGAAATTCACCCCTCCACTTT. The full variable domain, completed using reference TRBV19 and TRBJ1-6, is DGGITQSPKYLFRKEGQNVTLSCEQNLNHDAMYWYRQDPGQGLRLIYYSQIVNDFQKGDIAEGYSVSREKKESFPLTVTSAQKNPTAFYLCASAFGQGARNSPLHFGNGTRLTVT.

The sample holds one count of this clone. CDR3 sequence: CASSRTGSYGYTF. The DNA of the CDR3 is TGTGCCAGCAGCCGGACAGGGAGCTATGGCTACACCTTC. The J gene is TRBJ1-2, the V gene TRBV6-6; 8 bases agree with TRBD1. V lost 6 bases, J lost 4 bases, and 4 bases stayed unmatched. In germline, CDR1 is MNHNY, CDR2 SVGAGI (reference sequence). The CDR3 has 13 residues.

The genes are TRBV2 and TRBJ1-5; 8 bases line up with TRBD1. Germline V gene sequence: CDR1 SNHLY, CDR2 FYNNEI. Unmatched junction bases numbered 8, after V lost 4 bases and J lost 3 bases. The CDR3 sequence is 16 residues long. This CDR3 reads CASSVGRTGTNQPQHF. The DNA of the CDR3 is TGTGCCAGCAGTGTGGGGAGGACAGGGACCAATCAGCCCCAGCATTTT. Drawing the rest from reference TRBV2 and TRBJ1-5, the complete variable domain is EPEVTQTPSHQVTQMGQEVILRCVPISNHLYFYWYRQILGQKVEFLVSFYNNEISEKSEIFDDQFSVERPDGSNFTLKIRSTKLEDSAMYFCASSVGRTGTNQPQHFGDGTRLSIL.